This T cell receptor beta chain is drawn from a study of memory CD4+ T cells and cytomegalovirus serostatus. About the research overall: Healthy Belgian adult donors included about 10 CMV-positive and more than 20 CMV-negative people.

Single viable CD3+CD4+CD8-CD45RO+ cells were sorted as the memory CD4+ T cells. Serostatus was set by detecting CMV pp150, pp28, p38, p52 IgG. CD4+ T cells were isolated by positive magnetic selection. Clones were sequenced by immunoSEQ multiplex PCR, and TCRdb holds only the in-frame ones, with some missing. The sample shows more than 45,000 clones, about three quarters of them seen only once. V was clipped by 5 bases and J by 2 bases, with 13 bases between them. CDR3 length: 15 residues. The germline CDR1 and CDR2 sequences are SGHTA and FQGNSA. The sequence came from an adult in good health and CMV-seronegative. This rearrangement joins TRBV7-2 to TRBJ1-5; possibly TRBD1 for D (5 bases). Sequenced material: memory CD4+ T cells from blood. CDR3 DNA sequence: TGTGCCAGCAGCCCCCATGGGGGAGGCAATCAGCCCCAGCATTTT. It specifies CASSPHGGGNQPQHF.